This T cell receptor beta chain emerged from a study of blood T cell repertoires in COVID-19. Looking at the study overall: Sites in the United States, Italy and Spain provided acute and convalescent COVID-19 samples. In each case, the material was cDNA or gDNA derived from T cells, B-cell-depleted T cells, or PBMCs.

J gave up 0 bases and V 7 bases, and 14 bases lay outside the gene matches. The germline gives CDR1 SQVTM, CDR2 ANQGSEA. The CDR3 contains 17 residues. Original methodology: Nucleated cell number was recorded as an estimate derived from reference gene primer amplification. Libraries were prepared by immunoSEQ multiplex PCR; TCRdb keeps only in-frame clonotypes and omits some of them. That table gives V, J and clone size, and the DNA gave D and trimming. The sample includes more than 200,000 clones, less than 85% seen only once; the top ten take 4.9%. Sequenced material: peripheral blood. The gene calls are TRBV29-1 and TRBJ1-3; 8 bases agree with TRBD1. This TCR came from a woman aged 80 or over with active or convalescent COVID-19. The CDR3: CSARTGRLSSSGNTIYF. The DNA of the CDR3 is TGCAGCGCACGGACAGGGAGATTGTCGAGCTCTGGAAACACCATATATTTT.